The rows below give T cell receptor beta chains drawn from one sample of a study of OX40 agonist ivuxolimab in advanced cancers. Method: immunoSEQ multiplex PCR; TCRdb's copy keeps in-frame clones and lacks some. The sample shows fewer than 60,000 clones, 85% of them seen only once. The sample in question was CD4+ or CD8+ T cells sorted from blood, obtained in a trial of the OX40 agonist ivuxolimab. These receptors came from an adult with an advanced solid tumor such as melanoma, head and neck, liver or kidney cancer. Both conserved end residues are part of each CDR3. Fields, in order: CDR3 DNA, CDR3 protein, J gene, D gene, clone size, V gene. A D gene is named only where the DNA matches it firmly. The size field is filled for only some rows; it gives once, few, many or a size class.

cdr3_nt: TGTGCCAGCAACGGGGCGGATACCTACGAGCAGTACTTC; cdr3_aa: CASNGADTYEQYF; j_call: TRBJ2-7; d_call: .; clone_size: .; v_call: TRBV28
cdr3_nt: TGTGCCTGGAGCTTGGGACAGGGGAAAACTGAAGCTTTCTTT; cdr3_aa: CAWSLGQGKTEAFF; j_call: TRBJ1-1; d_call: TRBD1; clone_size: .; v_call: TRBV30
cdr3_nt: TGTGCCAGCAGCCCTGGGGGGGGGCCCTACGAGCAGTACTTC; cdr3_aa: CASSPGGGPYEQYF; j_call: TRBJ2-7; d_call: .; clone_size: .; v_call: TRBV27
cdr3_nt: TGTGCCAGCAGCTCACGACAGATAGGAAACACCATATATTTT; cdr3_aa: CASSSRQIGNTIYF; j_call: TRBJ1-3; d_call: .; clone_size: .; v_call: TRBV7-8
cdr3_nt: TGTGCCAGCAGTTTAATTGGGCAGGGGGTAGAAAAACTGTTTTTT; cdr3_aa: CASSLIGQGVEKLFF; j_call: TRBJ1-4; d_call: TRBD1; clone_size: .; v_call: TRBV28
cdr3_nt: TGTGCCAGCAGTTACTCGAAGAACACCGGGGAGCTGTTTTTT; cdr3_aa: CASSYSKNTGELFF; j_call: TRBJ2-2; d_call: .; clone_size: .; v_call: TRBV6-5
cdr3_nt: TGTGCCAGCTCACCTCCCGGACCCCCGATAGAAAAACTGTTTTTT; cdr3_aa: CASSPPGPPIEKLFF; j_call: TRBJ1-4; d_call: .; clone_size: once; v_call: TRBV18
cdr3_nt: TGCGCCAGCAGCCAAGGGTTTACACCCGACACAGATACGCAGTATTTT; cdr3_aa: CASSQGFTPDTDTQYF; j_call: TRBJ2-3; d_call: .; clone_size: once; v_call: TRBV4-1
cdr3_nt: TGTGCCAGCAGCCAGGTCCCATTGACTAGTTACGAGACCCAGTACTTC; cdr3_aa: CASSQVPLTSYETQYF; j_call: TRBJ2-5; d_call: .; clone_size: .; v_call: TRBV7-6
cdr3_nt: TGCGCCAGCAGCTTGGACAGACAAGAGACCCAGTACTTC; cdr3_aa: CASSLDRQETQYF; j_call: TRBJ2-5; d_call: .; clone_size: few; v_call: TRBV5-1
cdr3_nt: TGTGCCAGCAGGTCGCCGGAGATATCCTACGAGCAGTACTTC; cdr3_aa: CASRSPEISYEQYF; j_call: TRBJ2-7; d_call: .; clone_size: .; v_call: TRBV28
cdr3_nt: TGTGCCAGCAGCTTCAGGTCGTCAAGCACAGATACGCAGTATTTT; cdr3_aa: CASSFRSSSTDTQYF; j_call: TRBJ2-3; d_call: .; clone_size: .; v_call: TRBV9
cdr3_nt: TGCGCCAGCAGCTCCTACCTAGCGGGGGGGGAAGAGACCCAGTACTTC; cdr3_aa: CASSSYLAGGEETQYF; j_call: TRBJ2-5; d_call: TRBD2; clone_size: once; v_call: TRBV5-1
cdr3_nt: TGTGCCAGCAGTCCCAGGGGGCGCGGGACTGAAGCTTTCTTT; cdr3_aa: CASSPRGRGTEAFF; j_call: TRBJ1-1; d_call: TRBD1; clone_size: few; v_call: TRBV27
cdr3_nt: TGCGCCAGCAGCCAGACGGGGTTCAGCAATCAGCCCCAGCATTTT; cdr3_aa: CASSQTGFSNQPQHF; j_call: TRBJ1-5; d_call: .; clone_size: .; v_call: TRBV4-1
cdr3_nt: TGTGCCAGCAGTCGGGGGACAGGGCCAGAGACCCAGTACTTC; cdr3_aa: CASSRGTGPETQYF; j_call: TRBJ2-5; d_call: TRBD1; clone_size: .; v_call: TRBV6-5
cdr3_nt: TGTGCCAGCAGCTTCCAGCCGGGCAATCAGCCCCAGCATTTT; cdr3_aa: CASSFQPGNQPQHF; j_call: TRBJ1-5; d_call: .; clone_size: few; v_call: TRBV5-4
cdr3_nt: TGTGCCAGTAGTCCGGGACAGGGGGAATTGGAAAAACTGTTTTTT; cdr3_aa: CASSPGQGELEKLFF; j_call: TRBJ1-4; d_call: TRBD1; clone_size: .; v_call: TRBV19
cdr3_nt: TGTGCCAGCAGCTCCGGTGGGGGGGGAGCTGGAAACACCATATATTTT; cdr3_aa: CASSSGGGGAGNTIYF; j_call: TRBJ1-3; d_call: .; clone_size: .; v_call: TRBV7-9
cdr3_nt: TGTGCCAGCAGTTTACGGTCAGGGGGCTTAGGTGAAAAACTGTTTTTT; cdr3_aa: CASSLRSGGLGEKLFF; j_call: TRBJ1-4; d_call: TRBD1; clone_size: once; v_call: TRBV28
cdr3_nt: TGTGCCAGCAGCCCCGGGGGGGTCTACAATGAGCAGTTCTTC; cdr3_aa: CASSPGGVYNEQFF; j_call: TRBJ2-1; d_call: TRBD2; clone_size: .; v_call: TRBV9
cdr3_nt: TGTGCCAGCAGCTCAAGCCCCGGGGAGCTGTTTTTT; cdr3_aa: CASSSSPGELFF; j_call: TRBJ2-2; d_call: .; clone_size: .; v_call: TRBV9
cdr3_nt: TGTGCCAGCAGCTATGGACAGGGGGCGCCGAGGGAGACCCAGTACTTC; cdr3_aa: CASSYGQGAPRETQYF; j_call: TRBJ2-5; d_call: TRBD1; clone_size: .; v_call: TRBV7-9
cdr3_nt: TGTGCCAGCAGCTTGGGGGGGTTGAGCTCTGGAAACACCATATATTTT; cdr3_aa: CASSLGGLSSGNTIYF; j_call: TRBJ1-3; d_call: .; clone_size: few; v_call: TRBV7-9
cdr3_nt: TGTGCCTCAAGGACAGGCGCCTATAATTCACCCCTCCACTTT; cdr3_aa: CASRTGAYNSPLHF; j_call: TRBJ1-6; d_call: TRBD1; clone_size: .; v_call: TRBV7-9
cdr3_nt: TGTGCCAGCAGCTCAACCGGGACAGGGCGCACTGAAGCTTTCTTT; cdr3_aa: CASSSTGTGRTEAFF; j_call: TRBJ1-1; d_call: TRBD1; clone_size: .; v_call: TRBV7-3
cdr3_nt: TGTGCCAGCAGCTCACAGGGGAACACTGAAGCTTTCTTT; cdr3_aa: CASSSQGNTEAFF; j_call: TRBJ1-1; d_call: .; clone_size: once; v_call: TRBV11-2
cdr3_nt: TGTGCCAGTAGTATCGATTGGGACAGGGCGAGTCAGCCCCAGCATTTT; cdr3_aa: CASSIDWDRASQPQHF; j_call: TRBJ1-5; d_call: TRBD1; clone_size: .; v_call: TRBV19
cdr3_nt: TGTGCCGGCCGAGGGGACAGGGGGCCGGATGGCTACACCTTC; cdr3_aa: CAGRGDRGPDGYTF; j_call: TRBJ1-2; d_call: TRBD1; clone_size: .; v_call: TRBV28
cdr3_nt: TGTGCCAGCAGTTACGGTAGTACTGGGTATGGCTACACCTTC; cdr3_aa: CASSYGSTGYGYTF; j_call: TRBJ1-2; d_call: .; clone_size: once; v_call: TRBV6-9
cdr3_nt: TGTGCCAGCAGTGAATTAGTAATTCAGGGGGCAGCCGGGGAGCTGTTTTTT; cdr3_aa: CASSELVIQGAAGELFF; j_call: TRBJ2-2; d_call: TRBD1; clone_size: .; v_call: TRBV2
cdr3_nt: TGTGCCAGCAGCGTAGAACAAACCGGGGAGCTGTTTTTT; cdr3_aa: CASSVEQTGELFF; j_call: TRBJ2-2; d_call: .; clone_size: once; v_call: TRBV9
cdr3_nt: TGTGCCAGCAGCCTGGAGTGGACCACCCAATACAATGAGCAGTTCTTC; cdr3_aa: CASSLEWTTQYNEQFF; j_call: TRBJ2-1; d_call: .; clone_size: .; v_call: TRBV7-9
cdr3_nt: TGTGCCAGTAGTCTGCAGACAGGGGTGGGCTACGAGCAGTACTTC; cdr3_aa: CASSLQTGVGYEQYF; j_call: TRBJ2-7; d_call: TRBD1; clone_size: .; v_call: TRBV19
cdr3_nt: TGCGCCAGCAGCCAAGATCTGGACAGGGGGGGCCGAGGGATAAAACTGTTTTTT; cdr3_aa: CASSQDLDRGGRGIKLFF; j_call: TRBJ1-4; d_call: TRBD1; clone_size: .; v_call: TRBV4-3
cdr3_nt: TGTGCCAGCCACCACGGGGGCTACCTGAACACAGATACGCAGTATTTT; cdr3_aa: CASHHGGYLNTDTQYF; j_call: TRBJ2-3; d_call: .; clone_size: .; v_call: TRBV6-6
cdr3_nt: TGTGCCAGCAGCCCCGGGACAGTCTATGGCTACACCTTC; cdr3_aa: CASSPGTVYGYTF; j_call: TRBJ1-2; d_call: TRBD1; clone_size: .; v_call: TRBV7-8
cdr3_nt: TGCGCCAGCAGCCCACGGGCAGGGGAAATCGGGGCTGAAGCTTTCTTT; cdr3_aa: CASSPRAGEIGAEAFF; j_call: TRBJ1-1; d_call: .; clone_size: .; v_call: TRBV4-1
cdr3_nt: TGTGCCAGCAGCTTGGGGCCTAATGAAAAACTGTTTTTT; cdr3_aa: CASSLGPNEKLFF; j_call: TRBJ1-4; d_call: .; clone_size: .; v_call: TRBV7-9
cdr3_nt: TGTGCCAGCAGCTTGGGGGGCATGGGCAATCAGCCCCAGCATTTT; cdr3_aa: CASSLGGMGNQPQHF; j_call: TRBJ1-5; d_call: .; clone_size: .; v_call: TRBV5-6
cdr3_nt: TGTGCCAGCAGTCCATACCTCAGGGAGGGTATCGATACGCAGTATTTT; cdr3_aa: CASSPYLREGIDTQYF; j_call: TRBJ2-3; d_call: TRBD2; clone_size: .; v_call: TRBV27
cdr3_nt: TGTGCCAGCAGCGACTCCGGGACATTGAACACCGGGGAGCTGTTTTTT; cdr3_aa: CASSDSGTLNTGELFF; j_call: TRBJ2-2; d_call: .; clone_size: once; v_call: TRBV9
cdr3_nt: TGTGCCAGCAGTTCAGGGGGGGCTGCCAATGAGCAGTTCTTC; cdr3_aa: CASSSGGAANEQFF; j_call: TRBJ2-1; d_call: .; clone_size: .; v_call: TRBV6-6
cdr3_nt: TGTGCCTGGAGTGCCTCGACTAGCGGGGGGGCCACGATCTACAATGAGCAGTTCTTC; cdr3_aa: CAWSASTSGGATIYNEQFF; j_call: TRBJ2-1; d_call: TRBD2; clone_size: .; v_call: TRBV30
cdr3_nt: TGCAGCGTTGAACGGCTAGGGACAGGGGCCCCGCAAGAGACCCAGTACTTC; cdr3_aa: CSVERLGTGAPQETQYF; j_call: TRBJ2-5; d_call: TRBD1; clone_size: .; v_call: TRBV29-1